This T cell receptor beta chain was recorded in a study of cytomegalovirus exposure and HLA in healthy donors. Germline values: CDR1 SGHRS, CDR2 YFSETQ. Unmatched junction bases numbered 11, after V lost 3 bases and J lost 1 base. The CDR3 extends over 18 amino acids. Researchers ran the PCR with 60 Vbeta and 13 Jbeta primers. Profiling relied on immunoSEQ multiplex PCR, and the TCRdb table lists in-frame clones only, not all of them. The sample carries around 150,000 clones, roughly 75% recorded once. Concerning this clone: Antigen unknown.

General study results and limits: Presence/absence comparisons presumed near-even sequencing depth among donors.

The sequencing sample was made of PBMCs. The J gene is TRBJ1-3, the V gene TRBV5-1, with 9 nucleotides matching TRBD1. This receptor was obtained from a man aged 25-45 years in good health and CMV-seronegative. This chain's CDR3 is CASSSALGQGSSGNTIYF. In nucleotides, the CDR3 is TGCGCCAGCAGCTCGGCCTTGGGACAGGGATCATCTGGAAACACCATATATTTT.